The 2 T cell receptor beta chains reported below all come from one sample, sequenced in a study of CD8 T cells in ankylosing spondylitis (TCRdb year 2017). The method was 5' RACE. Sequencing instrument: Illumina HiSeq 2500. TCRdb reprocessing: public reads trimmed at Q25 with fastp, clones called with MiXCR, in-frame beta chains kept. Every CDR3 protein is listed once, alongside the most common genes and DNA of its rows. The sample has some 350,000 distinct CDR3 sequences on record, about 14% of them singletons. The top ten clonotypes cover roughly 1.1% of the sample. The sequencing input was blood, either unsorted or a sorted T cell fraction (not recorded which). The receptors come from a male donor with ankylosing spondylitis or in good health (not recorded which).

In this sample, this clonotype turned up a few times. The V and J genes are TRBV5-6 and TRBJ1-2; 12 bases are shared with TRBD1. CDR1 is SGHDT and CDR2 is YYEEEE in the germline V gene. There are 15 residues in the CDR3. Trimming removed 4 bases from V and 3 bases from J; junction bases left unmatched: 4. CDR3 nucleotides: TGTGCCAGCAGCGGGGGACAGGGGGCTTACTATGGCTACACCTTC. This codes for CASSGGQGAYYGYTF.

This chain uses TRBV5-1 with TRBJ2-3, with D unresolved. The CDR3 totals 11 residues. Per germline, CDR1 SGHRS and CDR2 YFSETQ. Trimming pared 6 bases from V and 5 bases from J, leaving 7 bases between. DNA for the CDR3: TGCGCCAGCACCAAGGAAGATACGCAGTATTTT. Its protein is CASTKEDTQYF. Based on the CDR3 plus reference TRBV5-1 and TRBJ2-3, the full variable domain is KAGVTQTPRYLIKTRGQQVTLSCSPISGHRSVSWYQQTPGQGLQFLFEYFSETQRNKGNFPGRFSGRQFSNSRSEMNVSTLELGDSALYLCASTKEDTQYFGPGTRLTVL.